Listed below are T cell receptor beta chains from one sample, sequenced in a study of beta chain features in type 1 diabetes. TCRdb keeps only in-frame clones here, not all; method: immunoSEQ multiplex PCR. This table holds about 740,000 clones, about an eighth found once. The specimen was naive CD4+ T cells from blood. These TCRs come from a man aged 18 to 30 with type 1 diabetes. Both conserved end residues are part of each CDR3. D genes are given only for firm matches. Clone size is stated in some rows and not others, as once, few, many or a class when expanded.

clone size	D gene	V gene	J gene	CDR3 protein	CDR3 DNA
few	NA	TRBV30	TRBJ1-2	CAWSPGQGDFTGYTF	TGTGCCTGGAGCCCGGGGCAGGGAGATTTTACCGGCTACACCTTC
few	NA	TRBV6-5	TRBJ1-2	CASSPEGLSNYGYTF	TGTGCCAGCAGTCCTGAGGGCTTGTCTAACTATGGCTACACCTTC
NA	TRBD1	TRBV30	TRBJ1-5	CAWSGQGYETQHF	TGTGCCTGGAGTGGACAGGGGTATGAGACCCAGCATTTT
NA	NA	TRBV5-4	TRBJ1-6	CASSLDGIGLNSPLHF	TGTGCCAGCAGCTTGGACGGGATAGGACTCAATTCACCCCTCCACTTT
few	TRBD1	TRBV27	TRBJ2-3	CASSLWGQGPSDTQYF	TGTGCCAGCAGTTTATGGGGACAGGGGCCCTCAGATACGCAGTATTTT
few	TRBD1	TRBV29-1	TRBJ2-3	CSVGQPSTDTQYF	TGCAGCGTGGGACAGCCTAGCACAGATACGCAGTATTTT
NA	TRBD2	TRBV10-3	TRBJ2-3	CAIRATGGPTDTQYF	TGTGCCATCAGGGCAACGGGGGGGCCCACAGATACGCAGTATTTT
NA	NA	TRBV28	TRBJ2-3	CASSLAGTDTQYF	TGTGCCAGCAGTTTAGCTGGCACAGATACGCAGTATTTT
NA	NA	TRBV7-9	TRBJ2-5	CASSSQGNQETQYF	TGTGCCAGCAGCTCTCAGGGGAATCAAGAGACCCAGTACTTC
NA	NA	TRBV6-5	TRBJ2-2	CASSLRTGATGELFF	TGTGCCAGCAGTCTCCGGACGGGAGCCACCGGGGAGCTGTTTTTT
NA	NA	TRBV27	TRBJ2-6	CASSPWGASANVLTF	TGTGCCAGCAGCCCCTGGGGGGCGAGCGCCAACGTCCTGACTTTC
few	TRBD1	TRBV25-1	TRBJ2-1	CASSPGQGINEQFF	TGTGCCAGCAGTCCGGGACAGGGGATCAATGAGCAGTTCTTC
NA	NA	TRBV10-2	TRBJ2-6	CASSETSGANVLTF	TGCGCCAGCAGTGAGACCTCTGGGGCCAACGTCCTGACTTTC
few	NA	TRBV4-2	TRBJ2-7	CASSQAQGGLPYEQYF	TGTGCCAGCAGCCAAGCCCAAGGGGGGCTTCCCTACGAGCAGTACTTC
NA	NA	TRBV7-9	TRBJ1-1	CASSLHSTEAFF	TGTGCCAGCAGCTTACACTCGACCGAAGCTTTCTTT
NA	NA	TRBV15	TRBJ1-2	CATSRDIFNYGYTF	TGTGCCACCAGCCGGGACATCTTTAACTATGGCTACACCTTC
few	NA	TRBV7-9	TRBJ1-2	CASSPGGGVKGGGYTF	TGTGCCAGCAGCCCCGGAGGGGGAGTCAAAGGAGGTGGCTACACCTTC
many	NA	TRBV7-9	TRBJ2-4	CASSSQGRDIQYF	TGTGCCAGCAGCTCCCAGGGTAGGGACATTCAGTACTTC
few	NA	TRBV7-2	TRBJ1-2	CASSFGRDHGYTF	TGTGCCAGCAGCTTCGGCAGGGATCATGGCTACACCTTC
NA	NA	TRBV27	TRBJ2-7	CASTPRGTDEQYF	TGTGCCAGCACCCCTCGGGGGACGGACGAGCAGTACTTC
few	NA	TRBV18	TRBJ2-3	CASSPTDTQYF	TGTGCCAGCTCACCAACGGATACGCAGTATTTT
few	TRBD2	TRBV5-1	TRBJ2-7	CASSPQGGGYEQYF	TGCGCCAGCAGCCCACAAGGCGGGGGTTACGAGCAGTACTTC
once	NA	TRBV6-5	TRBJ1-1	CASSYSNRAFF	TGTGCCAGCAGTTACTCGAACCGGGCTTTCTTT